This TCR beta chain was identified during a study of monozygotic twins with inflammatory bowel disease. Germline V gives CDR1 SGHNT, CDR2 YYREEE (reference sequence). The CDR3 extends over 17 amino acids. Each UMI harboured a 6-nucleotide sample barcode and was appended via template switching. Using the 5' RACE reads, TCRdb records one entry per CDR3 protein without DNA. The listing records around 220,000 distinct CDR3 sequences. This TCR was recovered from a human donor with ulcerative colitis or Crohn's disease, or a healthy co-twin of an affected twin (not recorded which). The sequenced sample consisted of blood. The rearrangement joins TRBV5-4 to TRBJ1-1. CDR3 sequence: CASSLVAGPKGDTEAFF.